Listed below are T cell receptor beta chains from one sample, sequenced in a study of cytomegalovirus exposure and HLA in healthy donors. TCRdb's table, derived via immunoSEQ multiplex PCR, lists solely in-frame clones and lacks some. The profile covers 150,000 to 200,000 clones, with around 77% appearing a single time and 1.5% to 2% taken by the ten largest. The specimen sequenced was PBMCs. Every receptor here comes from a woman in her thirties in good health and CMV-seronegative. Each CDR3 is given with its conserved first and last residue. The D gene is left open where the match is weak. Size is stated for part of the rows, as once, few or many counts, or as a class when the clone is expanded.

TRBV19	-	-	TRBJ2-7	TGTGCCAGTAGTATTGGGCAGGGCGAAAGCTACGAGCAGTACTTC	CASSIGQGESYEQYF
TRBV19	-	-	TRBJ1-2	TGTGCCAGTAAGCTCGGTCCTAAGCATGGCTACACCTTC	CASKLGPKHGYTF
TRBV7-8	-	-	TRBJ1-3	TGTGCCAGCAGCTTAGGGGCTTACTCTGGAAACACCATATATTTT	CASSLGAYSGNTIYF
TRBV29-1	-	-	TRBJ1-1	TGCAGCGTCCAGACAGGACCTAACACTGAAGCTTTCTTT	CSVQTGPNTEAFF
TRBV18	-	-	TRBJ1-4	TGTGCCAGCTCACCACTACTCCCCGGGGGAGAAAAACTGTTTTTT	CASSPLLPGGEKLFF
TRBV29-1	-	-	TRBJ1-2	TGCAGCGTTGGTGTGACATCCAACTATGGCTACACCTTC	CSVGVTSNYGYTF
TRBV15	TRBD1	-	TRBJ1-1	TGTGCCACCAGCAGAAAAACAGGGGTGAACACTGAAGCTTTCTTT	CATSRKTGVNTEAFF
TRBV12-5	TRBD2	-	TRBJ2-3	TGTGCTAGTGGTACCGGGGTAGCGGGGGGACCAGATACGCAGTATTTT	CASGTGVAGGPDTQYF
TRBV7-9	TRBD1	-	TRBJ1-2	TGTGCCAGCACCCACCGGGACAGGCATCCCCTGGACTATGGCTACACCTTC	CASTHRDRHPLDYGYTF
TRBV6-5	TRBD1	few	TRBJ1-1	TGTGCCAGCAGTTACTCGTCGACAGGGTGGAACACTGAAGCTTTCTTT	CASSYSSTGWNTEAFF
TRBV9	-	-	TRBJ1-1	TGTGCCAGCAGCGTACAGGGAGGGAACACTGAAGCTTTCTTT	CASSVQGGNTEAFF
TRBV2	TRBD2	-	TRBJ2-2	TGTGCCAGCAGGGCGGGGGTCTCCGGGGAGCTGTTTTTT	CASRAGVSGELFF
TRBV28	-	-	TRBJ1-4	TGTGCCAGCAGTTTCACGGGCGGTGGGGAGGCAACTAATGAAAAACTGTTTTTT	CASSFTGGGEATNEKLFF
TRBV27	-	-	TRBJ2-7	TGTGCCAGCAGTCTTTATTCCCCCTACGAGCAGTACTTC	CASSLYSPYEQYF
TRBV7-3	-	few	TRBJ1-1	TGTGCCAGCAGCCGTACGGGAGGGAACACTGAAGCTTTCTTT	CASSRTGGNTEAFF
TRBV5-1	TRBD1	-	TRBJ1-6	TGCGCCAGCAGCCCGGGACAGGGGGTAAGCTCACCCCTCCACTTT	CASSPGQGVSSPLHF
TRBV30	-	-	TRBJ1-3	TGTGCCTGGAAGCAAGACAACTCTGGAAACACCATATATTTT	CAWKQDNSGNTIYF
TRBV2	-	-	TRBJ1-5	TGTGCCAGCAGTGAATGGCAGGGTAATCAGCCCCAGCATTTT	CASSEWQGNQPQHF
TRBV7-9	TRBD1	-	TRBJ2-7	TGTGCCAGCAGCTTAGCGGGGAGTGGGCCAGGGGGTAGGTACGAGCAGTACTTC	CASSLAGSGPGGRYEQYF
TRBV5-1	-	-	TRBJ2-7	TGCGCCAGCAGCAGGCACGACAGGCGCTCCTACGAGCAGTACTTC	CASSRHDRRSYEQYF
TRBV28	TRBD2	-	TRBJ2-2	TGTGCCAGCAGTTTTATTAGCGGGAGGGCCAGAAGCACCGGGGAGCTGTTTTTT	CASSFISGRARSTGELFF
TRBV29-1	-	-	TRBJ2-3	TGCAGCGTTGATGCAGGTAGCACAGATACGCAGTATTTT	CSVDAGSTDTQYF
TRBV7-2	TRBD2	few	TRBJ2-5	TGTGCCAGCAGCTTAGACCCCCCGACTAGCGGGGCTCAAGAGACCCAGTACTTC	CASSLDPPTSGAQETQYF
TRBV10-1	TRBD2	-	TRBJ2-7	TGCGCCAGCAGTGGGCCCGGTCCTAGCGGGGTTTACGAGCAGTACTTC	CASSGPGPSGVYEQYF
TRBV5-1	TRBD1	once	TRBJ1-1	TGCGCCAGCAGCTTGGGGGACAGGGTGGGGGTGACTGAAGCTTTCTTT	CASSLGDRVGVTEAFF
TRBV4-2	-	-	TRBJ2-5	TGTGCCAGCAGCCAAGGGAGAGAGACCCAGTACTTC	CASSQGRETQYF
TRBV5-1	TRBD1	-	TRBJ2-1	TGCGCCAGCAGCTCCGGGACAGGGGACAATGAGCAGTTCTTC	CASSSGTGDNEQFF
TRBV28	TRBD2	-	TRBJ2-7	TGTGCCAGCATGAGGGAGGGCCACTCCTACGAGCAGTACTTC	CASMREGHSYEQYF
TRBV28	TRBD1	-	TRBJ1-6	TGTGCCAGCAGTTTCCAAGGGGGCCCACATTCACCCCTCCACTTT	CASSFQGGPHSPLHF
TRBV7-3	-	-	TRBJ2-2	TGTGCCAGCAGCTTAAATACACTATCGAACACCGGGGAGCTGTTTTTT	CASSLNTLSNTGELFF
TRBV29-1	TRBD1	few	TRBJ1-3	TGCAGCGGGCAGGGGGCTGGAAACACCATATATTTT	CSGQGAGNTIYF
TRBV9	-	-	TRBJ1-1	TGTGCCAGCAGCGTAGACAGGGCAGGGATCGCTGAAGCTTTCTTT	CASSVDRAGIAEAFF
TRBV6-1	-	once	TRBJ1-5	TGTGCCAGCAGTTTACAGTATAGCAATCAGCCCCAGCATTTT	CASSLQYSNQPQHF
TRBV30	-	-	TRBJ1-1	TGTGCCTGGAGTGTTATGAGAGAAGCTTTCTTT	CAWSVMREAFF
TRBV19	TRBD1	-	TRBJ2-7	TGTGCCAGTAGTACCGGGACAGGGGGGTACGAGCAGTACTTC	CASSTGTGGYEQYF
TRBV5-6	-	few	TRBJ1-1	TGTGCCAGCAGCTTGGGACAGCCAAACACTGAAGCTTTCTTT	CASSLGQPNTEAFF
TRBV6-6	TRBD1	-	TRBJ2-7	TGTGCCAGCAGTCGTCGGGACAGGGGGTACGAGCAGTACTTC	CASSRRDRGYEQYF
TRBV7-9	-	-	TRBJ1-3	TGTGCCAGCAGCGCAGGATACTCTGGAAACACCATATATTTT	CASSAGYSGNTIYF
TRBV7-2	-	once	TRBJ1-1	TGTGCCAGCAGCCCCCAACTTGGTCGCACTGAAGCTTTCTTT	CASSPQLGRTEAFF
TRBV6-5	TRBD1	-	TRBJ2-7	TGTGCCAGCAGTTACTCCAACAGGGGGCGGGGGCACTTC	CASSYSNRGRGHF
TRBV5-1	TRBD2	-	TRBJ2-7	TGCGCCAGCAGCTTGGAGCGGGATAACGAGCAGTACTTC	CASSLERDNEQYF
TRBV7-2	-	-	TRBJ2-5	TGTGCCAGCAGCTTATTGGTAGCGGAGACCCTCTACCAAGAGACCCAGTACTTC	CASSLLVAETLYQETQYF
TRBV5-4	TRBD1	-	TRBJ2-1	TGTGCCAGCAGCGGGACAGGGGACCACAATGAGCAGTTCTTC	CASSGTGDHNEQFF
TRBV4-2	TRBD2	-	TRBJ2-3	TGTGCCAGCAGCCAAGATCGGACTAGCGGGAGGCAGTATTTT	CASSQDRTSGRQYF
TRBV6-1	-	-	TRBJ2-7	TGTGCCAGCATGACCCCAAGCCGACTTCGCGACGAGCAGTACTTC	CASMTPSRLRDEQYF
TRBV5-1	-	-	TRBJ1-1	TGCGCCAGCAGCTTGAAAGGGGAGAACACTGAAGCTTTCTTT	CASSLKGENTEAFF